This TCR beta chain was recovered during a study of blood T cell repertoires in COVID-19. Study summary: Some COVID-19 samples were acute and others convalescent; all came from the United States, Italy and Spain.

This clone appeared a few times. The assay was immunoSEQ multiplex PCR, and TCRdb's table has in-frame clones only and misses some. The sample carries more than 65,000 clones, more than 65% recorded once. V shed 2 bases, J shed 2 bases, and the junction held 4 bases outside the gene matches. The CDR3 is 15 amino acids. In germline, CDR1 is MNHEY, CDR2 SMNVEV (reference sequence). Sequencing input: peripheral blood. The V gene is TRBV27, the J gene TRBJ2-5; 8 nucleotides agree with TRBD1. The TCR comes from a woman aged 50 to 60 with acute or convalescent COVID-19. CDR3 sequence reads: CASSLGTGDQETQYF. The DNA of the CDR3 is TGTGCCAGCAGTTTAGGGACAGGCGATCAAGAGACCCAGTACTTC.